This is a list of T cell receptor beta chains from one sample in a study of cytomegalovirus exposure and HLA in healthy donors. Repertoires were generated with immunoSEQ multiplex PCR, while TCRdb's copy carries only in-frame clones and drops some. Of about 140,000 clones listed, about 70% are singletons. Sequenced material: PBMCs. All receptors come from a man in his sixties in good health and CMV-seronegative. CDR3s include the opening cysteine and the closing phenylalanine or tryptophan. Fields, in order: J gene, CDR3 length, V gene, CDR3 protein.

>TRBJ2-7|15|TRBV28
CASCLLAGGRHEQYF
>TRBJ1-1|13|TRBV7-9
CASSYRGGTEAFF
>TRBJ2-7|17|TRBV4-1
CASSALFPGQGSYEQYF
>TRBJ2-2|13|TRBV7-2
CASSVWNTGELFF
>TRBJ1-1|14|TRBV11-2
CASSFDRGGTEAFF
>TRBJ2-7|14|TRBV30
CAWGLGTTAYEQYF
>TRBJ2-3|14|TRBV10-3
CAISDRGGADTQYF
>TRBJ2-3|14|TRBV12-5
CASGLQGATDTQYF
>TRBJ2-1|14|TRBV30
CACQSRTSYNEQFF
>TRBJ1-2|13|TRBV2
CASLEGASYGYTF
>TRBJ2-5|12|TRBV29-1
CSIDRTPETQYF
>TRBJ2-5|15|TRBV18
CASSPQAGARETQYF
>TRBJ2-5|15|TRBV5-1
CASSLAGGMGETQYF
>TRBJ1-1|13|TRBV6-6
CASSPDRGTEAFF
>TRBJ1-5|12|TRBV6-1
CASTAGNQPQHF
>TRBJ1-1|14|TRBV10-2
CASSGLPGNSEAFF
>TRBJ1-5|12|TRBV29-1
CSVGQGDQPQHF
>TRBJ2-7|15|TRBV5-1
CASSLVGGSTYEQYF
>TRBJ1-4|15|TRBV14
CASSQAQGGGEKLFF
>TRBJ2-1|16|TRBV28
CASNLHPRTGTEMQFF
>TRBJ2-3|12|TRBV6-1
CASTGNGDTQYF
>TRBJ1-2|13|TRBV18
CASSPDRNYGYTF
>NA|15|TRBV5-1
CASSLPGQAIDEQYF
>TRBJ2-3|16|TRBV6-1
CASSEDMGLGTDTQYF
>TRBJ2-1|20|TRBV21-1
CASSKERPASGSLGRNEQFF
>TRBJ1-4|16|TRBV2
CASSEALREANEKLFF
>TRBJ2-5|12|TRBV7-9
CSSSLSEETQYF
>TRBJ2-2|19|TRBV18
CASSPPRGNGLAGSGELFF
>TRBJ1-2|14|TRBV28
CASLGTGGGYGYTF
>TRBJ1-1|13|TRBV25-1
CASSFRVGTEAFF
>TRBJ2-1|15|TRBV29-1
CSVVDLAGWGNEQFF
>TRBJ1-1|14|TRBV7-9
CASSLRRQDTEAFF
>TRBJ2-1|11|TRBV12-5
CASGSQFEQFF
>TRBJ1-1|13|TRBV5-4
CASSVGTGIEAFF
>TRBJ2-2|16|TRBV18
CASSPRIQGNTGELFF
>TRBJ2-7|13|TRBV5-1
CASSLGQGNEQYF
>TRBJ2-7|13|TRBV4-1
CASSQGRDYEQYF
>TRBJ1-5|15|TRBV2
CASSVMGSPNQPQHF
>TRBJ2-7|15|TRBV30
CAWEPSWVLTGEQYF
>TRBJ1-1|15|TRBV19
CASSALGQVNTEAFF
>TRBJ1-1|17|TRBV5-1
CASSSDRFDGTNTEAFF
>TRBJ1-1|12|TRBV19
CASSQVNTEAFF
>TRBJ1-4|12|TRBV7-9
CSSKTAGEKLFF
>TRBJ2-5|14|TRBV18
CASSFQRERETQYF
>TRBJ2-3|15|TRBV29-1
CSVEGTSGNTDTQYF
>TRBJ2-7|14|TRBV2
CASSGTGADYEQYF
>TRBJ1-6|14|TRBV30
CAWSPGTGNSPLHF
>TRBJ1-5|15|TRBV2
CASSETGGYNQPQHF
>TRBJ2-2|14|TRBV28
CASSDRTVTGELFF